This T cell receptor beta chain emerged from a study of blood T cell repertoires in COVID-19. In terms of age and location, participants ranged from roughly 18 to 95 years and lived in about 25 US areas. The method was immunoSEQ multiplex PCR; TCRdb's version includes in-frame clones alone and lacks a portion of them. The sample yields about 100,000 clones, 80% to 90% seen once. This CDR3 comprises 12 residues. The germline CDR1 and CDR2 sequences are MDHEN and SYDVKM. V gave up 4 bases and J gave up 12 bases, with 16 bases separating them. V usage is TRBV28 and J usage is TRBJ2-7, with a weak D call TRBD1 (6 bases). What was sequenced was PBMCs or T cells enriched from blood (not recorded which). This sequence was found in a woman aged 45-65 years who had recovered from COVID-19. The CDR3 loop reads CASSYPGAEVYF. The CDR3 nucleotides are TGTGCCAGCAGTTACCCAGGGGCGGAGGTGTACTTC.